A single sample is the source of the 9 T cell receptor beta chains below, sequenced in a study of cytomegalovirus exposure and HLA in healthy donors. In the PCR, 60 Vbeta and 13 Jbeta primers were used. Clones were sequenced by immunoSEQ multiplex PCR, and TCRdb holds only the in-frame ones, with some missing. The sample consists of around 130,000 clones, just over 75% of them appearing once. Sequenced: PBMCs. All receptors come from a woman in her forties or fifties in good health and CMV-seronegative.

This clone occurred a few times. The V and J genes are TRBV7-2 and TRBJ1-4; D is unresolved. Trimming removed 1 base from V and 10 bases from J, with 10 bases in between. The CDR3 runs to 13 residues. Germline V gene sequence: CDR1 SGHTA, CDR2 FQGNSA. The CDR3 region is CASSLGRERKLFF. The DNA for the CDR3 is TGTGCCAGCAGCTTAGGTCGTGAGAGAAAACTGTTTTTT.

The chain is built from TRBV7-2 and TRBJ2-7; 14 bases fit TRBD2. CDR1 is SGHTA and CDR2 is FQGNSA in the germline V gene. With 5 bases clipped from V and 7 bases from J, the junction kept 13 bases outside the gene matches. This CDR3 region has 17 residues. The CDR3 region has the DNA TGTGCCAGCAGCGCCCGAGGGACTAGCGGGAGTCCGGGGGAGCAGTACTTC. Its protein is CASSARGTSGSPGEQYF.

J is TRBJ1-2 and V is TRBV7-9, with 11 bases lining up with TRBD1. Germline-derived CDR1 and CDR2 are SEHNR and FQNEAQ (reference sequence). J gave up 7 bases and V 4 bases, and 8 bases lay outside the gene matches. The CDR3 spans 15 residues. CDR3 in DNA: TGTGCCAGCAGCTCCCCGGACAGGGGGCTAGGTGGCTACACCTTC. It translates to CASSSPDRGLGGYTF. The entire variable domain, with the rest obtained from reference TRBV7-9 and TRBJ1-2, is as follows: DTGVSQNPRHKITKRGQNVTFRCDPISEHNRLYWYRQTLGQGPEFLTYFQNEAQLEKSRLLSDRFSAERPKGSFSTLEIQRTEQGDSAMYLCASSSPDRGLGGYTFGSGTRLTVV.

The chain uses TRBV4-2 and TRBJ1-3; D is perhaps TRBD1 (5 bases). V lost 3 bases to trimming and J lost 2 bases, with 29 bases between them. The CDR3 consists of 21 residues. CDR1 and CDR2 from the germline V gene are LGHNA and YNFKEQ. The CDR3 region is CASSQPTWGGEGTEAGNTIYF. Written as DNA, the CDR3 is TGTGCCAGCAGCCAGCCGACCTGGGGCGGTGAGGGGACTGAAGCTGGAAACACCATATATTTT.

The chain is built from TRBV5-6 and TRBJ2-7; weak D call: TRBD1 (6 bases). Trimming pared 4 bases from V and 2 bases from J, leaving 13 bases between. The CDR3 consists of 14 residues. Germline V CDR1 and CDR2: SGHDT, YYEEEE. Here the CDR3 reads CASSPGTLAYEQYF. The DNA of the CDR3 is TGTGCCAGCAGCCCCGGGACACTGGCCTACGAGCAGTACTTC. Based on the CDR3 plus reference TRBV5-6 and TRBJ2-7, the full variable domain is DAGVTQSPTHLIKTRGQQVTLRCSPKSGHDTVSWYQQALGQGPQFIFQYYEEEERQRGNFPDRFSGHQFPNYSSELNVNALLLGDSALYLCASSPGTLAYEQYFGPGTRLTVT.

The chain combines TRBV27 with TRBJ2-7; no firm D call. From germline, CDR1 is MNHEY and CDR2 SMNVEV (reference sequence). This CDR3 spans 16 amino acids. The V gene lost 3 bases and the J gene lost 9 bases, with 24 bases spanning the gap. The CDR3 coding sequence is TGTGCCAGCAGTTTGGCGACTCCTACGAGCTACTCCGTGCAGTACTTC. Translation gives CASSLATPTSYSVQYF.

This rearrangement joins TRBV4-2 to TRBJ1-4, with D hard to call. The CDR3 length is 14 residues. V was pared by 0 bases and J by 5 bases, with 7 bases between. Germline lookup yields CDR1 LGHNA and CDR2 YNFKEQ. CDR3 protein: CASSQDTQNEKLFF. The CDR3 coding sequence is TGTGCCAGCAGCCAAGATACCCAGAATGAAAAACTGTTTTTT.

This clone was seen a few times. V and J are TRBV6-1 and TRBJ1-1, with D perhaps TRBD1 (6 bases). Germline CDR1 and CDR2: MNHNS and SASEGT. V lost 6 bases and J lost 3, with 8 bases in between. This CDR3 contains 12 residues. CDR3 nucleotides: TGTGCCAGCAGGGACAGCCACACTGAAGCTTTCTTT. It specifies CASRDSHTEAFF.

The chain combines TRBV7-6 with TRBJ2-3, with 10 bases lining up with TRBD1. The germline V gene encodes CDR1 SGHVS and CDR2 FNYEAQ. This CDR3 is 16 amino acids long. The J segment lost 2 bases and the V segment lost 4 bases, leaving 6 bases of the junction unmatched. The DNA of the CDR3 is TGTGCCAGCAGCTCCAGACAGGGGGCGACCACAGATACGCAGTATTTT. Amino acid sequence: CASSSRQGATTDTQYF.